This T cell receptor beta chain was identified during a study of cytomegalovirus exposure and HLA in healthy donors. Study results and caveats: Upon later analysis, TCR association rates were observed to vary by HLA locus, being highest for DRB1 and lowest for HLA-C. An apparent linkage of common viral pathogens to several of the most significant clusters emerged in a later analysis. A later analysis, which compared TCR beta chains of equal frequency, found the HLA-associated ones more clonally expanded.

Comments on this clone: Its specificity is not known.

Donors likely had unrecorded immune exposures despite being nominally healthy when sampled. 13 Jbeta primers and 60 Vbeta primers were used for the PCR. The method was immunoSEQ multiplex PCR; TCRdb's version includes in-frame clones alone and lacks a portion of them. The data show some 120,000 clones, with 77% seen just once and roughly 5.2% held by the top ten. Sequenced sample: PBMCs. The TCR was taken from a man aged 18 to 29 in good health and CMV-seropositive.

In DNA form, the CDR3 reads TGTGCCAGCAGCCAAGATTCGGGTGCTAGCGGGAGTAAGGGTGAGCAGTTCTTC. It encodes CASSQDSGASGSKGEQFF. The rearrangement uses TRBV4-2 and TRBJ2-1, with TRBD2 matching over 10 bases. The CDR3 is 18 residues long. Germline values: CDR1 LGHNA, CDR2 YNFKEQ. V lost 0 bases to trimming and J lost 9 bases; unmatched junction nucleotides: 14.